This paragraph covers one TCR beta chain sequence. Its specificity is unknown. The data were obtained in a study of cytomegalovirus exposure and HLA in healthy donors. Vbeta (60) and Jbeta (13) primers were used in the PCR. Sequenced by immunoSEQ multiplex PCR; TCRdb stores in-frame clones only, minus some. The sample shows 120,000 or so clones, 70% to 80% of them seen only once. Study results and caveats: There were several of the most significant clusters that appeared linked to common viral pathogens in a later analysis.

Sequenced input: PBMCs. The TCR originated in a middle-aged man in good health and CMV-seropositive.

CDR3 nucleotides: TGTGCCAGCAGCCCCTCGGGGGTTGGGGGCTATGGCTACACCTTC. Protein product: CASSPSGVGGYGYTF. V is TRBV28 and J is TRBJ1-2, with D perhaps matching TRBD1 (5 bases). Germline CDR1 and CDR2: MDHEN and SYDVKM. V lost 6 bases to trimming and J lost 4 bases, with 18 bases between them. The CDR3 spans 15 residues.